The TCR beta chain described here comes from a study of technical replicates of blood from several donors. CDR1 is KGHSH, CDR2 LQKENI, per germline. Trimming cost V 3 bases and J 4 bases, with 13 bases left between them. The CDR3 sequence is 14 residues long. The repertoire was sequenced with immunoSEQ multiplex PCR; TCRdb's copy has only in-frame clones and lacks some. Found here are more than 90,000 clones, approximately 95% of them singletons; the top ten hold 0.3% to 0.35%. Sequences were obtained from T cells isolated from PBMCs. The rearrangement joins TRBV18 to TRBJ2-7; D gene uncertain. This TCR was recovered from a human donor in good health. The CDR3 here is CASSPGLPSYEQYF. The DNA of the CDR3 is TGTGCCAGCTCACCCGGTCTACCCTCTTACGAGCAGTACTTC.